The 22 T cell receptor beta chains given below trace back to one sample, sequenced in a study of T cells in Graves' hyperthyroidism and ophthalmopathy. Amplification targeted TCR beta CDR3 regions from RNA transcripts. Primed by the HTBI set, a first-round RT-PCR was run on the TCR CDR3. TCRdb ran MiXCR on the multiplex PCR reads and lists one entry per CDR3 protein. The sample carries a few hundred thousand distinct CDR3 sequences, around 14% recorded once. Material: blood. All receptors come from a young woman with Graves' hyperthyroidism that later progressed to Graves' ophthalmopathy.

For this clonotype: One base away lies a much larger clone, so this may be a sequencing read error. V gene TRBV6-5 combines with J gene TRBJ2-3; 7 nucleotides match TRBD2. The CDR3 sequence is 15 residues long. Per the germline V gene, CDR1 is MNHEY and CDR2 is SVGAGI. Germline trimming cut 2 bases from V and 3 bases from J; bases unmatched to any gene: 5. CDR3 in DNA: TGTGCCAGCAGTTACGAGGGAGGGGTTACAGATACGCAGTATTTT. Its translation is CASSYEGGVTDTQYF.

V usage is TRBV29-1 and J usage is TRBJ1-2; TRBD1 might be the D (6 bases). The CDR3 is 21 amino acids. Trimming stripped 0 bases from V and 0 bases from J, with 29 bases between. Germline values: CDR1 SQVTM, CDR2 ANQGSEA. The CDR3 DNA reads TGCAGCGTTGAAGATCTAATTTTCCCCAAGTATACAGGGATCCCTAACTATGGCTACACCTTC. Protein: CSVEDLIFPKYTGIPNYGYTF.

Ten or more counts support this clonotype. The chain combines TRBV12-3 or TRBV12-4 with TRBJ2-3; D remains ambiguous. This CDR3 has 11 residues. Trimming cost V 6 bases and J 6 bases, with 7 bases left between them. Here the CDR3 reads CASSIKDTQYF. In DNA, the CDR3 is TGTGCCAGCAGCATAAAGGATACGCAGTATTTT.

This clonotype was counted at least ten times. The chain uses TRBV7-2 and TRBJ2-7; the match to TRBD2 covers 14 bases. V dropped 5 bases and J dropped 0; count of bases not matched to a gene: 9. Germline V lookup: CDR1 SGHTA, CDR2 FQGNSA. There are 18 residues in the CDR3. CDR3 sequence (DNA): TGTGCCAGCAGCATAGGGACTAGCGGGAGTTGGTACTCCTACGAGCAGTACTTC. Protein sequence: CASSIGTSGSWYSYEQYF.

This clonotype was recorded a few times. The chain joins TRBV27 to TRBJ1-5, with D maybe TRBD1 (5 bases). The CDR3 contains 12 residues. Deletions cut 0 bases from V and 9 bases from J, with 6 bases between. From germline, CDR1 is MNHEY and CDR2 SMNVEV (reference sequence). CDR3 sequence reads: CASSLSGGPQHF. The CDR3 bases are TGTGCCAGCAGTTTATCTGGGGGGCCCCAGCATTTT.

This clonotype was seen ten or more times. The rearrangement links TRBV28 to TRBJ2-3; D remains ambiguous. Germline V gene data show CDR1 as MDHEN and CDR2 as SYDVKM. The V and J ends lost 3 bases and 2 bases respectively, with 9 bases between them. This CDR3 is 14 amino acids long. The CDR3 DNA follows: TGTGCCAGCAGTTTGGACGAAGCCACAGATACGCAGTATTTT. This encodes CASSLDEATDTQYF.

This clonotype was observed many times. The chain combines TRBV6-1 with TRBJ1-2; TRBD1 aligns across 7 bases. There are 14 residues in the CDR3. Germline V lookup: CDR1 MNHNS, CDR2 SASEGT. The V and J ends lost 2 bases and 8 bases, in that order; junction bases with no gene match: 8. The CDR3 protein is CASSEQDRLSGYTF. The CDR3 bases are TGTGCCAGCAGTGAACAGGACAGGTTGAGCGGCTACACCTTC.

The CDR3 loop reads CASSVRMGTSNQPQHF. CDR3 bases: TGTGCCAGCAGCGTTAGGATGGGCACTAGCAATCAGCCCCAGCATTTT. The V gene is TRBV6-1, the J gene TRBJ1-5; D unclear. Germline V gene lookup returns CDR1 MNHNS and CDR2 SASEGT. CDR3 size: 16 residues. Trimming left V 6 bases short and J 0 bases short, with 15 bases between.

This clonotype was found many times. The rearrangement links TRBV19 to TRBJ1-1, with a possible D match to TRBD1 (6 bases). Germline V gene sequence: CDR1 LNHDA, CDR2 SQIVND (reference sequence). Deletions cut 5 bases from V and 0 bases from J, with 22 bases between. The CDR3 spans 18 residues. CDR3 sequence reads: CASSQWPPRTDLNTEAFF. CDR3 nucleotides: TGTGCCAGTAGTCAATGGCCACCCCGGACAGACTTGAACACTGAAGCTTTCTTT.

The table lists this clonotype with a few counts. The chain recombines TRBV6-2 or TRBV6-3 with TRBJ2-1; TRBD1 aligns across 7 bases. The germline V gene encodes CDR1 MNHEY and CDR2 SVGEGT. The CDR3 spans 13 residues. Trimming at V came to 4 bases and at J to 7 bases, leaving 4 bases not matched to a gene. CDR3 residues: CASSFGRGNEQFF. The CDR3 region has the DNA TGTGCCAGCAGTTTTGGCAGGGGGAATGAGCAGTTCTTC.

This clonotype was recorded at least ten times. The rearrangement joins TRBV7-8 to TRBJ2-7; weak D call: TRBD1 (6 bases). With 0 bases removed from V and 4 bases from J, the gap between germline ends came to 13 bases. Germline V gene data show CDR1 as SGHVS and CDR2 as FQNEAQ. The CDR3 extends over 15 amino acids. CDR3 DNA sequence: TGTGCCAGCAGCTTAGCGGGGGCGTTTCGGTACGAGCAGTACTTC. Amino acid sequence: CASSLAGAFRYEQYF.

Only a few counts were recorded for this clonotype. V gene TRBV4-2 combines with J gene TRBJ2-5; TRBD2 matches at 8 bases. Germline CDR1 is LGHNA and CDR2 is YNFKEQ. This CDR3 is 18 amino acids long. V shed 0 bases and J 5 bases; nucleotides not matched to a gene: 14. CDR3 nucleotides: TGTGCCAGCAGCCAAGATCTCGGGACGGGAGGGCCGGGGGAGACCCAGTACTTC. Protein: CASSQDLGTGGPGETQYF.

This clonotype appeared a few times. This chain connects TRBV6-1 to TRBJ2-5, with no clear D. The V gene lost 0 bases and the J gene lost 5 bases, with 10 bases spanning the gap. Germline V gene lookup returns CDR1 MNHNS and CDR2 SASEGT. There are 14 residues in the CDR3. In DNA, the CDR3 is TGTGCCAGCAGTGAAGCGCGACCCGTTGAGACCCAGTACTTC. Its protein product is CASSEARPVETQYF.

This clonotype was found many times. The chain employs TRBV13 and TRBJ2-1, with 7 bases matching TRBD1. The V segment lost 5 bases and the J segment 4 bases; nucleotides outside the gene matches: 8. The CDR3 runs 15 residues. Looked up from germline, CDR1 is PRHDT and CDR2 is FYEKMQ (reference sequence). The chain's CDR3 is CASSPLTGRYNEQFF. The CDR3 nucleotides read TGTGCCAGCAGCCCTTTGACAGGGCGTTACAATGAGCAGTTCTTC.

The genes are TRBV14 and TRBJ2-7; D is unclear. The CDR3 consists of 12 residues. Trimming stripped 2 bases from V and 4 bases from J, with 6 bases between. Looked up from germline, CDR1 is SGHDN and CDR2 is FVKESK. CDR3 sequence (DNA): TGTGCCAGCAGCCAAATCGGATACGAGCAGTACTTC. This codes for CASSQIGYEQYF.

The chain uses TRBV19 and TRBJ2-2, with TRBD2 matching 8 bases. Trimming took 5 bases from V and 7 from J; bases not matched to a gene: 12. Germline V lookup: CDR1 LNHDA, CDR2 SQIVND (reference sequence). This CDR3 is 16 amino acids long. The CDR3 reads CASSPSSGRWGGELFF. CDR3 nucleotide sequence: TGTGCCAGTAGTCCTTCCAGCGGGAGATGGGGCGGGGAGCTGTTTTTT.

V usage is TRBV20-1 and J usage is TRBJ2-3; D is ambiguous. Trimming removed 3 bases from V and 1 base from J, with 14 bases in between. The germline V gene encodes CDR1 DFQATT and CDR2 SNEGSKA (reference sequence). This CDR3 contains 15 residues. CDR3 coding DNA: TGCAGTGCTAGCGGTCGCGGTGCTGGCACAGATACGCAGTATTTT. Its protein product is CSASGRGAGTDTQYF.

Many counts were recorded for this clonotype. The chain combines TRBV7-9 with TRBJ2-3; 16 nucleotides line up with TRBD2. V shed 8 bases, J shed 2 bases, and the junction held 16 bases outside the gene matches. CDR1 and CDR2 (germline): SEHNR, FQNEAQ (reference sequence). CDR3 length: 20 amino acids. The CDR3 nucleotides read TGTGCCAGCCTCCGAGGGGAGCCGGGACTAGCGGGAGGGAACACAGATACGCAGTATTTT. It codes for CASLRGEPGLAGGNTDTQYF.

The CDR3 coding sequence is TGTGCCAGCAGCCTCAGGGGCAGGGTAGCGGGAGGCTCCTACAATGAGCAGTTCTTC. Translation gives CASSLRGRVAGGSYNEQFF. The chain joins TRBV7-2 to TRBJ2-1, with 10 positions matching TRBD2. V was clipped by 5 bases and J by 0 bases; unmatched bases: 13. The CDR3 is made up of 19 amino acids. CDR1 and CDR2 from the germline V gene are SGHTA and FQGNSA.

This clonotype was counted at least ten times. This rearrangement joins TRBV12-3 or TRBV12-4 to TRBJ1-6; D is unresolved. CDR3 length: 12 amino acids. V was pared by 3 bases and J by 9 bases, with 6 bases between. The CDR3 coding sequence is TGTGCCAGCAGTTTTCGAGGTTCACCCCTCCACTTT. Translating gives CASSFRGSPLHF.

This chain joins TRBV5-8 and TRBJ2-5; D is unclear. CDR3 length equals 13 residues. The germline V gene has CDR1 SGHTS and CDR2 YDEGEE. Trimming took off 9 bases at V and 5 bases at J, with 17 bases between the two ends. The CDR3 protein is CATRVRVVETQYF. CDR3 DNA: TGTGCCACCCGGGTTAGGGTCGTGGAGACCCAGTACTTC. Full variable domain (remainder filled in from reference TRBV5-8 and TRBJ2-5): EAGVTQSPTHLIKTRGQQATLRCSPISGHTSVYWYQQALGLGLQFLLWYDEGEERNRGNFPPRFSGRQFPNYSSELNVNALELEDSALYLCATRVRVVETQYFGPGTRLLVL.

This clonotype was detected ten times or more. CDR3 bases: TGTGCCAGCTCACCGGAGATGAGGGGCACTGAAGCTTTCTTT. Amino acid sequence: CASSPEMRGTEAFF. The chain combines TRBV18 with TRBJ1-1, with D tentatively TRBD1 (5 bases). Trimming removed 3 bases at V and 4 bases at J, with 12 bases between. Germline V lookup: CDR1 KGHSH, CDR2 LQKENI. This CDR3 contains 14 residues. The full variable domain, completed using reference TRBV18 and TRBJ1-1, is NAGVMQNPRHLVRRRGQEARLRCSPMKGHSHVYWYRQLPEEGLKFMVYLQKENIIDESGMPKERFSAEFPKEGPSILRIQQVVRGDSAAYFCASSPEMRGTEAFFGQGTRLTVV.